The clone carrying this T cell receptor (beta chain) was counted only a few times. Its cognate antigen is unknown. Alongside a J-beta primer mix, a sample-barcoded 5' primer served in a second PCR lasting about 6 to 12 cycles. TCRdb called the 5' RACE reads again in MiXCR, with one record for every CDR3 protein. This sample has hundreds of thousands of distinct CDR3 sequences, with about 25% found just once. These data come from a study of blood T cells in healthy people across ages. Study-wide findings and caveats: Measured against age, TCR beta diversity per million T cells decreased in a roughly linear manner. Estimated diversity, derived from one million T cells, was regarded as an underestimate.

This CDR3 spans 11 amino acids. Between the trimmed V and J ends, which lost 6 bases and 4 bases, there was a span of 10 bases. Germline CDR1 reads DFQATT; CDR2 reads SNEGSKA (reference sequence). This sample also appeared in a second study, on T cells of mothers and their children. Turning to that study: A second PCR was performed with the M1S primer. This primer added sample barcodes and 2-4 random nucleotides.

Sequenced: blood. This receptor was identified in a boy younger than 10 in good health. This rearrangement joins TRBV20-1 to TRBJ2-7; D ambiguous. CDR3 in amino acids: CSAISAYEQYF. The CDR3 bases are TGCAGTGCGATTTCTGCTTACGAGCAGTACTTC.